The T cell receptor (beta chain) under discussion was sequenced for a study of T cells in localized non-small cell lung cancer. Overall study results and limits: Only one tumor region went through sequencing, so heterogeneity may still be there. Paired adjacent lung recovered a median around 52 of the top 100 tumor clones.

Sequencing used immunoSEQ multiplex PCR; TCRdb keeps in-frame clones, though not all of them. The data contain 9,400 or so clones, about 90% of them seen just once; the ten biggest clones take up 15% to 20%. With respect to this clone: What it binds is unknown.

The TCR was taken from a male donor older than 55 with stage III squamous cell lung carcinoma. Here the sequenced sample was peripheral blood, taken before any cancer treatment.

The DNA of the CDR3 is TGTGCCAGCAGCTTGAGTGGCGGGGGGGCCGGGGAGACCCAGTACTTC. It is translated as CASSLSGGGAGETQYF. The chain recombines TRBV5-4 with TRBJ2-5; 9 nucleotides match TRBD2. Trimming took 1 base from V and 5 from J; bases not matched to a gene: 9. Looked up from germline, CDR1 is SGHNT and CDR2 is YYREEE (reference sequence). This CDR3 spans 16 amino acids.